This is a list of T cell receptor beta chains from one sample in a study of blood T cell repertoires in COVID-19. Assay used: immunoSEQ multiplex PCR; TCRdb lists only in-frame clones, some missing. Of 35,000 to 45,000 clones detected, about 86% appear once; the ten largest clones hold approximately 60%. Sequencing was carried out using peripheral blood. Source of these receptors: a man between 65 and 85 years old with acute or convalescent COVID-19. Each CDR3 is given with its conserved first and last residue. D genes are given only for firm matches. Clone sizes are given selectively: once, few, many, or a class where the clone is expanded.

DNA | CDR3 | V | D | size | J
TGTGCCAGCAGTTTAGGAGGACAGCCCCAGCATTTT | CASSLGGQPQHF | TRBV12-3/TRBV12-4 | - | - | TRBJ1-5
TGTGCCAGCTCACCACCTACTGGGGCCAACGTCCTGACTTTC | CASSPPTGANVLTF | TRBV18 | - | few | TRBJ2-6
TGTGCCAGCGCCGGCCATACGCGGGACTATGGCTACACCTTC | CASAGHTRDYGYTF | TRBV5-4 | - | once | TRBJ1-2
TGTGCCTGGAGTGGGACAGGGTACAATGAGCAGTTCTTC | CAWSGTGYNEQFF | TRBV30 | TRBD1 | - | TRBJ2-1
TGTGCCTGGAGTGTGGGCTCCTCCAACTCCTACAATGAGCAGTTCTTC | CAWSVGSSNSYNEQFF | TRBV30 | - | - | TRBJ2-1
TGCAGCGCCAGGACAGCCGCCCACGAGCAGTACTTC | CSARTAAHEQYF | TRBV29-1 | - | - | TRBJ2-7
TGTGCCAGCAGCCAAGACTTAATCTTTACAGGGTATTCGGACCAGCCCCAGCATTTT | CASSQDLIFTGYSDQPQHF | TRBV3-1/TRBV3-2 | - | - | TRBJ1-5
TGTGCCAGCAGCCTCAGGACGACAGCCGCTGCTAATTCACCCCTCCACTTT | CASSLRTTAAANSPLHF | TRBV3-1/TRBV3-2 | - | - | TRBJ1-6
TGTGCCAGCAGCCAAGCTCAGGGCAGAGGCTACACCTTC | CASSQAQGRGYTF | TRBV3-1/TRBV3-2 | - | once | TRBJ1-2
TGTGCCACCAGCAGGGATAAGACAGACACAGATACGCAGTATTTT | CATSRDKTDTDTQYF | TRBV15 | - | - | TRBJ2-3
TGTGCCAGCAGTAAACTAGGGAGGGCCCGGGACAATGAGCAGTTCTTC | CASSKLGRARDNEQFF | TRBV7-2 | TRBD2 | - | TRBJ2-1
TGTGCCAGCGGAGGGGAAGGGCAGTACTTC | CASGGEGQYF | TRBV6-5 | - | - | TRBJ2-7
TGTGCCAGCAGTGAAGCAACCGGGACAGGGTTTCTCGATCTAAAGGGCTACACCTTC | CASSEATGTGFLDLKGYTF | TRBV28 | TRBD1 | once | TRBJ1-2
TGTGCCAGCAGTTGGGGAGGATTACACAATGAGCAGTTCTTC | CASSWGGLHNEQFF | TRBV7-8 | - | once | TRBJ2-1
TGTGCCATCAGTGTCAAGGGGCCATCCATATATTTT | CAISVKGPSIYF | TRBV10-3 | - | - | TRBJ1-3
TGTGCCAGCAGTTACTCCTTGCCCCTCCACTTT | CASSYSLPLHF | TRBV6-6 | - | - | TRBJ1-6
TGTGCCATCAGTGAGCCGGGACACTCTGGGGATGGCTACACCTTC | CAISEPGHSGDGYTF | TRBV10-3 | - | - | TRBJ1-2
TGTGCCAGTAGTATGTCCGGTGACAGGAGAACTACTGAAGCTTTCTTT | CASSMSGDRRTTEAFF | TRBV19 | - | - | TRBJ1-1
TGTGCCAGCAGTACCGGACAGGGACGGGAGACCCAGTACTTC | CASSTGQGRETQYF | TRBV7-8 | TRBD1 | - | TRBJ2-5
TGTGCCAGCAGCCGGCCGGACAGGGGTCAGCCCCAGCATTTT | CASSRPDRGQPQHF | TRBV6-2/TRBV6-3 | TRBD1 | - | TRBJ1-5
TGTGCCAGCAGTGATGGTCTAGCGGGGGGTTTCCAAGAGACCCAGTACTTC | CASSDGLAGGFQETQYF | TRBV2 | TRBD2 | - | TRBJ2-5
TGTGCCAGCAGTACCGGGACACAGTACGAGCAGTACTTC | CASSTGTQYEQYF | TRBV6-5 | - | - | TRBJ2-7
TGTGCCTCTAAGCGCTCGGGACAGGGGTATGGCTACACCTTC | CASKRSGQGYGYTF | TRBV30 | TRBD1 | - | TRBJ1-2
TGTGCCAGCAGCTCCGGGTTCACTCGCAATTCACCCCTCCACTTT | CASSSGFTRNSPLHF | TRBV11-2 | - | - | TRBJ1-6
TGTGCCAGCAGCTTGTACGAGGGCCACGAGCAGTACTTC | CASSLYEGHEQYF | TRBV5-6 | - | - | TRBJ2-7
TGTGCCAGCAGCTCAGGGGGGACAGGGCGCGAAAAACTGTTTTTT | CASSSGGTGREKLFF | TRBV7-2 | TRBD1 | few | TRBJ1-4
TGTGCCACCAGTGACCCCGGACAGTCTGCGCAGTATTTT | CATSDPGQSAQYF | TRBV24-1 | - | - | TRBJ2-3
TGCGCCAGCAGCTTGGGAGGATCGAACACCGGGGAGCTGTTTTTT | CASSLGGSNTGELFF | TRBV5-1 | - | - | TRBJ2-2
TGTGCCAGCTCACCATTAGCGGGAGGTATGAGCAATGAGCAGTTCTTC | CASSPLAGGMSNEQFF | TRBV18 | TRBD2 | - | TRBJ2-1
TGTGCCATCACCAGCGGTGCTGCCGAGACCCAGTACTTC | CAITSGAAETQYF | TRBV10-3 | - | once | TRBJ2-5
TGTGCCAGCAGCTTAGTACTAGCGGGAGGCAATGAGCAGTTCTTC | CASSLVLAGGNEQFF | TRBV7-2 | TRBD2 | - | TRBJ2-1
TGCGCCAGCAGCTGGGCCCCGGGGGAATGGAACACTGAAGCTTTCTTT | CASSWAPGEWNTEAFF | TRBV5-1 | - | - | TRBJ1-1
TGTGCCAGTAGTACGACGGGTTATGGCTACACCTTC | CASSTTGYGYTF | TRBV19 | - | - | TRBJ1-2
TGTGCCAGCAGCTTGTTCAGGGGGCCTAATGAAAAACTGTTTTTT | CASSLFRGPNEKLFF | TRBV5-4 | TRBD1 | - | TRBJ1-4
TGTGCACTAGCGGAGGGGAACTATGGCTACACCTTC | CALAEGNYGYTF | TRBV30 | - | - | TRBJ1-2
TGTGCCAGCAGCATTGGCGGGGGCCACTCCTACAATGAGCAGTTCTTC | CASSIGGGHSYNEQFF | TRBV25-1 | - | - | TRBJ2-1
TGCGCCAGCAGCTTGACAGGGAGTGGGGCAGATACGCAGTATTTT | CASSLTGSGADTQYF | TRBV5-1 | - | - | TRBJ2-3
TGCAGCGTTGACCCGAGAATGAACACTGAAGCTTTCTTT | CSVDPRMNTEAFF | TRBV29-1 | - | - | TRBJ1-1
TGTGCCAGCAGCTTGGTTTTAGACCGGAGAAACTATGGCTACACCTTC | CASSLVLDRRNYGYTF | TRBV5-6 | - | - | TRBJ1-2
TGTGCCAGTAGTCCGGGACTAAACAATGAGCAGTTCTTC | CASSPGLNNEQFF | TRBV19 | TRBD2 | - | TRBJ2-1
TGTGCCAGCGAGGACAGCCAACAAGAGACCCAGTACTTC | CASEDSQQETQYF | TRBV2 | - | - | TRBJ2-5
TGTGCCAGCAGTGGTTTAGCGGGGGGGCCGGGAGAGACCCAGTACTTC | CASSGLAGGPGETQYF | TRBV2 | TRBD2 | - | TRBJ2-5
TGTGCCAGCAGCTTCCGCGGGGCGAGTGAAAAACTGTTTTTT | CASSFRGASEKLFF | TRBV5-5 | - | - | TRBJ1-4